This TCR beta chain stems from a study of blood T cell repertoires in COVID-19. Study as a whole: Both acute and convalescent COVID-19 samples were obtained from the United States, Italy and Spain.

In the original workflow: Amplification with reference gene primers provided the estimates of nucleated cell counts. Only in-frame clones appear in the TCRdb table, and some are missing; sequencing was by immunoSEQ multiplex PCR. V, J and clone size derive from that table, while D and trimming were established from the DNA sequence. Found here are 450,000 or so clones, 89% of them singletons; the top ten hold roughly 1.4%. Seattle's enrolled individuals joined amid active infection and were then monitored longitudinally. The specimen sequenced was peripheral blood. This TCR was sampled from a woman in her 40s with COVID-19, enrolled during active disease.

CDR3 sequence reads: CSVDGGENIQYF. The CDR3 DNA reads TGCAGCGTTGACGGGGGGGAAAACATTCAGTACTTC. This sequence joins TRBV29-1 and TRBJ2-4; 8 bases fit TRBD2. Trimming removed 3 bases from V and 5 bases from J; junction bases left unmatched: 0. This CDR3 contains 12 residues. Germline CDR1 SQVTM, CDR2 ANQGSEA.